At least ten counts were recorded for the clone carrying this T cell receptor (beta chain). The antigen is undetermined. The sample comes from a study of regulatory T cells in long-lasting Graves disease. Overall study: Antithyroid drugs had been taken by newly diagnosed Graves' patients for under 3 months. Study results and caveats: Persistent patients had more shared public clonotypes (around 3,000) than new patients (966).

As to time point: newly diagnosed GD, antithyroid drugs for less than 3 months. PBMC RNA was the source of the TCR library. EDTA tubes held 9 to 10 milliliters of peripheral blood from each patient. Arm-PCR with iRepertoire HTBI primers amplified the CDR3 regions for these TCR beta libraries. MiXCR, run by TCRdb on the multiplex PCR reads, gives a single entry per CDR3 protein. The sample lists 250,000 to 300,000 distinct CDR3 sequences; about 18% were seen once. This same sample was also part of a study on T cells in Graves' hyperthyroidism and ophthalmopathy. That paper adds: A set of HTBI primers served as the primers for a first-round RT-PCR of the TCR CDR3.

The TCR originated in a young woman with Graves disease. Sequencing used peripheral blood mononuclear cells (PBMCs), obtained at new diagnosis, from a patient treated with antithyroid drugs.

CDR3 protein: CSARKGALLETQYF. For the CDR3, the DNA is TGCAGTGCTAGAAAAGGGGCCCTCCTTGAGACCCAGTACTTC. V usage is TRBV20-1 and J usage is TRBJ2-5; D may be TRBD1 (5 bases). Trimming cost V 2 bases and J 5 bases, with 15 bases left between them. Per germline, CDR1 DFQATT and CDR2 SNEGSKA (reference sequence). CDR3 length: 14 residues.